This T cell receptor beta chain was sequenced in a study of cytomegalovirus exposure and HLA in healthy donors. The sample holds one count of this clone. Healthy bone marrow donors made up the cohort. This CDR3 is built from 13 residues. Losses at the gene ends were 7 bases for V and 10 bases for J; bases not matched to a gene: 7. CDR1 SNHLY and CDR2 FYNNEI come from the germline V gene. Amplification used 60 Vbeta primers and 13 Jbeta primers. Some clones are missing from TCRdb's copy, which holds only in-frame ones; the method was immunoSEQ multiplex PCR. The repertoire holds approximately 44,000 clones, with about 90% as singletons.

The gene calls are TRBV2 and TRBJ1-6; 7 nucleotides match TRBD1. Sequenced: PBMCs. The clonotype was recovered from a woman between 40 and 55 years old in good health and CMV-seropositive. DNA of the CDR3: TGTGCCAGCATGCAGGGGGTGAACTCACCCCTCCACTTT. It is translated as CASMQGVNSPLHF.